What follows is one TCR beta chain and its context. Its matching antigen is unknown. The data stem from a study of cytomegalovirus exposure and HLA in healthy donors. Overall study context: An earlier analysis identified 117 million unique TCR beta sequences in 150 million to 200 million T cells.

The CDR3 is 14 amino acids. Trimming took off 1 base at V and 6 bases at J, with 12 bases between the two ends. Per germline, CDR1 MGHDK and CDR2 SYGVNS. PCR amplification relied on 60 Vbeta primers (plus 13 Jbeta primers). Assay: immunoSEQ multiplex PCR; the TCRdb copy retains only in-frame clones and omits some. Among over 110,000 clones listed, about four fifths were seen once. Findings and caveats of the study: Productive rates of about 87% or about 30% were seen for most TCR beta V segments in an earlier analysis.

The V call is TRBV25-1, the J call TRBJ1-1, with a possible D match to TRBD1 (5 bases). This receptor was obtained from a male donor in good health and CMV-seronegative. Sequencing used PBMCs. CDR3 DNA sequence: TGTGCCAGCAGTGAATCGGGGGATTCAGCTGAAGCTTTCTTT. Protein: CASSESGDSAEAFF.